This T cell receptor (beta chain) comes out of a study of blood T cell repertoires in COVID-19. Study in general: Material from acute and convalescent COVID-19 was sourced from the United States, Italy and Spain. PBMCs, B-cell-depleted T cells, or T cells were the source of the cDNA or gDNA that made up the material.

V shed 8 bases and J shed 1 base, with 9 bases lying between them. The germline CDR1 and CDR2 sequences are KGHSH and LQKENI. The length of the CDR3 is 13 residues. In the original analysis: Counts of nucleated cells, estimated from reference gene primer amplification, were obtained. The table came from immunoSEQ multiplex PCR; TCRdb's copy has only in-frame clones and leaves some out. That table furnishes V, J and clone size, whereas the DNA furnished D and trimming. The sample contains roughly 230,000 clones, 75% to 85% of which appear only once. This TCR was recovered from a woman aged 45-59 years with acute or convalescent COVID-19. Sequences were obtained from peripheral blood. The chain combines TRBV18 with TRBJ1-5; D ambiguous. The CDR3 DNA sequence: TGTGCCAGCGTAAGGGAGAGCAATCAGCCCCAGCATTTT. Its translation is CASVRESNQPQHF.